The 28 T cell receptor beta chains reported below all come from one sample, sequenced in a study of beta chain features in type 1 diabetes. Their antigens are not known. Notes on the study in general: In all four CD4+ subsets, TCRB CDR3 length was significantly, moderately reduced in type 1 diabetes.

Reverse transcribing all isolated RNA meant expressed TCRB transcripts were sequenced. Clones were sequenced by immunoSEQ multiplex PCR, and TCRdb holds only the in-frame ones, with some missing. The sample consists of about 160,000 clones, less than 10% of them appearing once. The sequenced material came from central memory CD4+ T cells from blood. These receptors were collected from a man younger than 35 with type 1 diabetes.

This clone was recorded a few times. CDR3 protein: CASSAGIQPQHF. In DNA form, the CDR3 reads TGTGCCAGCAGCGCGGGGATCCAGCCCCAGCATTTT. The gene calls are TRBV5-6 and TRBJ1-5, with unresolved D. The CDR3 covers 12 residues. V lost 4 bases, J lost 7 bases, and 9 bases lay in between. CDR1 SGHDT and CDR2 YYEEEE come from the germline V gene.

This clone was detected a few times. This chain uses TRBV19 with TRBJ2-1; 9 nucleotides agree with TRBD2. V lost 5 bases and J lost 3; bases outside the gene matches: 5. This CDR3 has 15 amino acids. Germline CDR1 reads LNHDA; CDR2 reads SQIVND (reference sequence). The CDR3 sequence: CASSESGGFYNEQFF. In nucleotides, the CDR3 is TGTGCCAGTAGTGAGAGCGGGGGGTTCTACAATGAGCAGTTCTTC.

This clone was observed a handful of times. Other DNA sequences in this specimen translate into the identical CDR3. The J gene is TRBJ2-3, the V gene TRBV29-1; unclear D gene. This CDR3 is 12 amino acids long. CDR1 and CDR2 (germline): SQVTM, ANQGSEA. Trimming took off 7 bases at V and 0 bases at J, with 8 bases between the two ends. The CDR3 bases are TGCAGCGGAGGCCAGAGCACAGATACGCAGTATTTT. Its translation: CSGGQSTDTQYF.

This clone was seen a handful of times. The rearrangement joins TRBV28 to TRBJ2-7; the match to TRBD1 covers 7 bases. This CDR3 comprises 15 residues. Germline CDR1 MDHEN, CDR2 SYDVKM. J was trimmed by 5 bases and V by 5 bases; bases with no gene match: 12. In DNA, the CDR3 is TGTGCCAGCAGTACGGCGACAGGGAATCCCCACGAGCAGTACTTC. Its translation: CASSTATGNPHEQYF.

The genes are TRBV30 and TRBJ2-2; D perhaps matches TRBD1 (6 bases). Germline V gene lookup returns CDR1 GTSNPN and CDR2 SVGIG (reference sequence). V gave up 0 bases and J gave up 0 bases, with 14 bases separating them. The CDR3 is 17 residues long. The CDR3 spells CAWSVIRGLSNTGELFF. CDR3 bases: TGTGCCTGGAGTGTAATCAGGGGTCTTTCGAACACCGGGGAGCTGTTTTTT. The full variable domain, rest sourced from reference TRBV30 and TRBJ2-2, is SQTIHQWPATLVQPVGSPLSLECTVEGTSNPNLYWYRQAAGRGLQLLFYSVGIGQISSEVPQNLSASRPQDRQFILSSKKLLLSDSGFYLCAWSVIRGLSNTGELFFGEGSRLTVL.

CDR3 amino acids: CASSQGGGANVGTQYF. The CDR3 DNA reads as TGTGCCAGCAGCCAAGGCGGGGGGGCGAATGTAGGTACGCAGTATTTT. V and J are TRBV14 and TRBJ2-3, with 9 nucleotides matching TRBD2. Trimming at V came to 1 base and at J to 8 bases, leaving 10 bases not matched to a gene. Per the germline V gene, CDR1 is SGHDN and CDR2 is FVKESK. CDR3 length: 16 residues.

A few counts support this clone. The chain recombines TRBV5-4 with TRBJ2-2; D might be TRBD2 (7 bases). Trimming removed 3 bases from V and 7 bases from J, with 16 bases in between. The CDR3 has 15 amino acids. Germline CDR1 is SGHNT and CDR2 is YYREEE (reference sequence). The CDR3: CASSSGGRSHGELFF. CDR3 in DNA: TGTGCCAGCAGCTCCGGGGGGCGTAGTCACGGGGAGCTGTTTTTT. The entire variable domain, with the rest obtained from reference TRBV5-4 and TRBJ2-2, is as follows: ETGVTQSPTHLIKTRGQQVTLRCSSQSGHNTVSWYQQALGQGPQFIFQYYREEENGRGNFPPRFSGLQFPNYSSELNVNALELDDSALYLCASSSGGRSHGELFFGEGSRLTVL.

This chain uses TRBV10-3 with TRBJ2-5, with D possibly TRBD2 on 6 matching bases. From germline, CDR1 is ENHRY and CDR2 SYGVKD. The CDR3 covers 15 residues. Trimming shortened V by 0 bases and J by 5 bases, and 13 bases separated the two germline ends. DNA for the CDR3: TGTGCCATCAGTGAGTCTAGCGGAGGGGCGGAGACCCAGTACTTC. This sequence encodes CAISESSGGAETQYF.

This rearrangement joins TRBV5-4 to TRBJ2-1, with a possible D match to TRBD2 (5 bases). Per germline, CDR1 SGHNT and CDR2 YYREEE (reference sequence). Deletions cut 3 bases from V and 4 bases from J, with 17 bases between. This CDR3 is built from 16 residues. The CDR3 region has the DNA TGTGCCAGCAGCTCGGGGTCTGTTGAAGGTTACAATGAGCAGTTCTTC. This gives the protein CASSSGSVEGYNEQFF.

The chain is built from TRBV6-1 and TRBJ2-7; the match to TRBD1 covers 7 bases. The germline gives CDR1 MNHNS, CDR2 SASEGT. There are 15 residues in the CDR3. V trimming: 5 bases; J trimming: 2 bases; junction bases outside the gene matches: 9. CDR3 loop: CASSPAGTAAYEQYF. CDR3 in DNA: TGTGCCAGCAGTCCTGCCGGGACAGCAGCCTACGAGCAGTACTTC.

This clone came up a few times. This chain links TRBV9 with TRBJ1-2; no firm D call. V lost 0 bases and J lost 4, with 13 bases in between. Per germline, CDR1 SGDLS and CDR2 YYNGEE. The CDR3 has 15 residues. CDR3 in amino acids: CASSVAPGRTYGYTF. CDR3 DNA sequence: TGTGCCAGCAGCGTAGCGCCGGGGAGGACCTATGGCTACACCTTC.

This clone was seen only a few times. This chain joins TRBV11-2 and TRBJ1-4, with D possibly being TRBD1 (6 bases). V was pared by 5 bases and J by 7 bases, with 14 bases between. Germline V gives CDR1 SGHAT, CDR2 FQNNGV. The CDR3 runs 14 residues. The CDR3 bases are TGTGCCAGCAGCACGGGGGGGCGGAGTGAAAAACTGTTTTTT. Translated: CASSTGGRSEKLFF.

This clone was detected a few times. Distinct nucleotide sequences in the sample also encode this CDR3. CDR3 nucleotides: TGTGCCAGCAGCTTAGCGCGGGAGTACGAGCAGTACTTC. Its protein product is CASSLAREYEQYF. The chain links TRBV7-9 to TRBJ2-7, with 7 bases identical to TRBD2. The CDR3 is made up of 13 amino acids. With 0 bases clipped from V and 4 bases from J, the junction kept 0 bases outside the gene matches. From germline, CDR1 is SEHNR and CDR2 FQNEAQ (reference sequence).

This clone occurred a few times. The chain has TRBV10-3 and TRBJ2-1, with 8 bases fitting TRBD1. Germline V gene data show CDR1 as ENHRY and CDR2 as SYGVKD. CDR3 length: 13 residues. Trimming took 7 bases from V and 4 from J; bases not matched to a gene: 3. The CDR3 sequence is CAITGTGYNEQFF. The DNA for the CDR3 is TGTGCCATCACGGGGACAGGATACAATGAGCAGTTCTTC.

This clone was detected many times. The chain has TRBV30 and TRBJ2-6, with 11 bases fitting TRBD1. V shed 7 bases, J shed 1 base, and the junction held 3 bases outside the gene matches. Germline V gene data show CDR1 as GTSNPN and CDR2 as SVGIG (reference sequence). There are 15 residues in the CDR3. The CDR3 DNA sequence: TGTGCCTTAGGACAGGGGGCGTCTGGGGCCAACGTCCTGACTTTC. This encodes CALGQGASGANVLTF.

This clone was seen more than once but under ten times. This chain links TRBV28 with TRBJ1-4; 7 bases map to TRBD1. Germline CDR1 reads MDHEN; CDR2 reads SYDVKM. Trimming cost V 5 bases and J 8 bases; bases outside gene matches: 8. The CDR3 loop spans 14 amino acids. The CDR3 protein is CASSATGAGEKLFF. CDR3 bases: TGTGCCAGCAGTGCTACAGGGGCAGGGGAAAAACTGTTTTTT.

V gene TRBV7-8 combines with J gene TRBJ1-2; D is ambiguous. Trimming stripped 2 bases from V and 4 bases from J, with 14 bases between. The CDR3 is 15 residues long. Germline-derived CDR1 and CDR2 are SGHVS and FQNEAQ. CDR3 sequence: CASSLSLDFGYGYTF. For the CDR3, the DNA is TGTGCCAGCAGCTTATCCCTTGACTTCGGCTATGGCTACACCTTC.

CDR3 residues: CASSLRGGLSYEQYF. CDR3 DNA: TGTGCCAGCAGTCTCCGGGGGGGCCTGTCCTACGAGCAGTACTTC. The chain is built from TRBV2 and TRBJ2-7; 8 nucleotides match TRBD2. V trimming: 5 bases; J trimming: 1 base; junction bases outside the gene matches: 7. CDR1 is SNHLY and CDR2 is FYNNEI in the germline V gene. The CDR3 runs to 15 residues. Complete variable domain (other parts from reference TRBV2 and TRBJ2-7): EPEVTQTPSHQVTQMGQEVILRCVPISNHLYFYWYRQILGQKVEFLVSFYNNEISEKSEIFDDQFSVERPDGSNFTLKIRSTKLEDSAMYFCASSLRGGLSYEQYFGPGTRLTVT.

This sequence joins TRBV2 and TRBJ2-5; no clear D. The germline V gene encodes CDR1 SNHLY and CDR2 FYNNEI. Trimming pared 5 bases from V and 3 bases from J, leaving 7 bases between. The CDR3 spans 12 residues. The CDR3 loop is CASSRLEETQYF. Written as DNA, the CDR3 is TGTGCCAGCAGTCGGCTAGAAGAGACCCAGTACTTC.

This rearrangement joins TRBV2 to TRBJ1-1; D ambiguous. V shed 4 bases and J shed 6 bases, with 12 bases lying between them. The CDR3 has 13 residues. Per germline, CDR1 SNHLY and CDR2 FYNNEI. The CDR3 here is CASSGAPMAEAFF. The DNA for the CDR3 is TGTGCCAGCAGTGGGGCCCCGATGGCTGAAGCTTTCTTT.

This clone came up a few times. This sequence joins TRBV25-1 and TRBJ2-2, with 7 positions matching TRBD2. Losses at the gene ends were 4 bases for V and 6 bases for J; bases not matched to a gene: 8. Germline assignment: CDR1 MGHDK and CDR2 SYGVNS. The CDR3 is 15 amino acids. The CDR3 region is CASSVSRGSPGELFF. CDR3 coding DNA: TGTGCCAGCAGTGTTTCTCGCGGGAGCCCCGGGGAGCTGTTTTTT. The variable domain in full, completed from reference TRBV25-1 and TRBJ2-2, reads EADIYQTPRYLVIGTGKKITLECSQTMGHDKMYWYQQDPGMELHLIHYSYGVNSTEKGDLSSESTVSRIRTEHFPLTLESARPSHTSQYLCASSVSRGSPGELFFGEGSRLTVL.

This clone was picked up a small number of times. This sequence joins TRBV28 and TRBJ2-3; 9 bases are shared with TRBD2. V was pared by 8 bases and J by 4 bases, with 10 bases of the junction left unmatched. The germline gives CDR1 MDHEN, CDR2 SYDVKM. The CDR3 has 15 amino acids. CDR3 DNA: TGTGCCAGCGCGGCTAGCGGGGTGAGCGCAGATACGCAGTATTTT. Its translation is CASAASGVSADTQYF.

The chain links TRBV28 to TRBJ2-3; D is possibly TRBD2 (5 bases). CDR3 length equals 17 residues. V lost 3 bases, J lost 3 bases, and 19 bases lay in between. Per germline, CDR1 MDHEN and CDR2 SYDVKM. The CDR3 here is CASSFILSGLETDTQYF. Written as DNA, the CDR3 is TGTGCCAGCAGTTTTATCCTATCGGGATTAGAGACAGATACGCAGTATTTT.

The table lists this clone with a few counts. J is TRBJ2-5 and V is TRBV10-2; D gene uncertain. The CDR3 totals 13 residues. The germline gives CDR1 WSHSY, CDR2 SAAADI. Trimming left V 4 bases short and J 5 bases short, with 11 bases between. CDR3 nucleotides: TGCGCCAGCAGTGGCGGCCCCTGGGAGACCCAGTACTTC. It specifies CASSGGPWETQYF.

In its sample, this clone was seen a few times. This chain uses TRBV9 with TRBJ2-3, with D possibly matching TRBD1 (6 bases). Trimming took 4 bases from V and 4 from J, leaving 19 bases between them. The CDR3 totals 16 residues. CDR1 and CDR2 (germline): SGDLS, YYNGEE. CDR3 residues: CASSITGLRGSDTQYF. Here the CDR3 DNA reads TGTGCCAGCAGCATCACCGGCCTAAGGGGGTCAGATACGCAGTATTTT.

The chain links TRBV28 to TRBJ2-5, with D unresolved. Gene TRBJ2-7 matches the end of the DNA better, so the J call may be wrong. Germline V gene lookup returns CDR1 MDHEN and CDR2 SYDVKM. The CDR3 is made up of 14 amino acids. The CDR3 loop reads CASSYGFRSYEQYF. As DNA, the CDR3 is TGTGCCAGCAGTTACGGGTTCCGCTCCTACGAGCAGTACTTC.

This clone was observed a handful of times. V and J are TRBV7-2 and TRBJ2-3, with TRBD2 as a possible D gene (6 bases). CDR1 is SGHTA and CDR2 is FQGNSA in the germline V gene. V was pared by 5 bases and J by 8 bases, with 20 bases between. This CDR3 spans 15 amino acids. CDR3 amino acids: CASSPSMTSRSTQYF. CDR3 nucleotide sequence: TGTGCCAGCAGCCCCAGTATGACTAGTCGGTCTACGCAGTATTTT.

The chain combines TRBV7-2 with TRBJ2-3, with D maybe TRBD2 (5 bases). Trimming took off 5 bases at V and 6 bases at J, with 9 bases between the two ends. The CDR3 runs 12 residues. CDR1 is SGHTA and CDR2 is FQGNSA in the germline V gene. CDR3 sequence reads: CASSLIADTQYF. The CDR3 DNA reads TGTGCCAGCAGCCTTATAGCGGATACGCAGTATTTT.